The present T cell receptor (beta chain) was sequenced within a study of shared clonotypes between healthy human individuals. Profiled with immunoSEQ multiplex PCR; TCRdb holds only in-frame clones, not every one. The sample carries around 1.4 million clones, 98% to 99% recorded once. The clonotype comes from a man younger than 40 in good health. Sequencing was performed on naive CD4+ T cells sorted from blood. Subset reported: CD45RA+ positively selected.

The CDR3 sequence is CASTRTGTGSNYGYTF. The CDR3 coding sequence is TGTGCCAGCACTAGGACAGGGACTGGTTCCAACTATGGCTACACCTTC. The chain joins TRBV2 to TRBJ1-2, with 8 bases fitting TRBD1. Germline CDR1 SNHLY, CDR2 FYNNEI. Trimming cost V 7 bases and J 2 bases; bases outside gene matches: 12. This CDR3 has 16 residues.